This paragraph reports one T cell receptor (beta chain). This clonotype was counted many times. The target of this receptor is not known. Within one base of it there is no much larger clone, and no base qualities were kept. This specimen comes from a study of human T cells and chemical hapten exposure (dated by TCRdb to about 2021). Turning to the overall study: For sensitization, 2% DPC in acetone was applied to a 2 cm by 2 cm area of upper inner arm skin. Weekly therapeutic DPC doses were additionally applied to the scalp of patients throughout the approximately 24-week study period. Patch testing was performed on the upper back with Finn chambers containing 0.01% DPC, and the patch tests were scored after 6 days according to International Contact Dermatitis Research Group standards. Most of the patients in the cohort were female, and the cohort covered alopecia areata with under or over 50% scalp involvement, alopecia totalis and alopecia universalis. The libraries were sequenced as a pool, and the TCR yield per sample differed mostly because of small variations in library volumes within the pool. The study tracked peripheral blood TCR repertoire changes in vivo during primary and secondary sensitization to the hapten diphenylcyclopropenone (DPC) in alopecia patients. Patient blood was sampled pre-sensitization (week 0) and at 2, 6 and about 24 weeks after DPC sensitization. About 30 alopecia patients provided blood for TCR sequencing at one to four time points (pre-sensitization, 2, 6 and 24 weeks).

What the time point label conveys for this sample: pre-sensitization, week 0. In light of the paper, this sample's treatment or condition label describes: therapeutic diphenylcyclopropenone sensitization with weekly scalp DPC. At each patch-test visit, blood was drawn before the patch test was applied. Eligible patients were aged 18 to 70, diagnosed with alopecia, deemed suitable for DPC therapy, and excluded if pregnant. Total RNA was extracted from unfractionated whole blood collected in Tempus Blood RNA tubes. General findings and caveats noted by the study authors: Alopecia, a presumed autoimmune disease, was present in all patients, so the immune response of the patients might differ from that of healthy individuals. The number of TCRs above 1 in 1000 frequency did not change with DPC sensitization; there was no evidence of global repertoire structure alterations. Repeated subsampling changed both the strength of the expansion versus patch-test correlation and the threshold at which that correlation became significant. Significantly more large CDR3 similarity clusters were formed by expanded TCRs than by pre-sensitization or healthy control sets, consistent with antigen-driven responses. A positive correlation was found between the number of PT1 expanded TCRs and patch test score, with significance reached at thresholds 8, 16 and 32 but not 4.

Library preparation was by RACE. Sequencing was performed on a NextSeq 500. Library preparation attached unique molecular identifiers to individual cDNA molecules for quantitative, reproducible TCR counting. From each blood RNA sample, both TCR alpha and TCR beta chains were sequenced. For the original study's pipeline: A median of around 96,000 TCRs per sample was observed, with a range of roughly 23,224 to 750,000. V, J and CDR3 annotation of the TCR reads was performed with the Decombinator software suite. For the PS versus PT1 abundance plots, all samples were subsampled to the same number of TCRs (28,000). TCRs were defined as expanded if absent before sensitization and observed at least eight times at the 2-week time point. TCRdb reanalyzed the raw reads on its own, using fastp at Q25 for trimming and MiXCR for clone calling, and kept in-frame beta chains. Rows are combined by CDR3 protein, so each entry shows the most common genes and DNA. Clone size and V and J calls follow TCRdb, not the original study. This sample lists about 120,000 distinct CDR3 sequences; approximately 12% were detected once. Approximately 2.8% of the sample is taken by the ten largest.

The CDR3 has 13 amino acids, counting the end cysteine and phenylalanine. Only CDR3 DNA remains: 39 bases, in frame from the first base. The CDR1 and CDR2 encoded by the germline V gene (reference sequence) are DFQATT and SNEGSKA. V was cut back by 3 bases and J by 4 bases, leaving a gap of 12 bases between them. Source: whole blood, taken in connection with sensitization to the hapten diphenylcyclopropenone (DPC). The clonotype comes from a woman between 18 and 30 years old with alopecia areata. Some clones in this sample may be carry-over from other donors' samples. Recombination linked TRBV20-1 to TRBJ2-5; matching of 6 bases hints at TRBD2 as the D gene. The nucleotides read TGCAGTGCTAGTCCACTAGCCCGAGAGACCCAGTACTTC. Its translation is CSASPLARETQYF.